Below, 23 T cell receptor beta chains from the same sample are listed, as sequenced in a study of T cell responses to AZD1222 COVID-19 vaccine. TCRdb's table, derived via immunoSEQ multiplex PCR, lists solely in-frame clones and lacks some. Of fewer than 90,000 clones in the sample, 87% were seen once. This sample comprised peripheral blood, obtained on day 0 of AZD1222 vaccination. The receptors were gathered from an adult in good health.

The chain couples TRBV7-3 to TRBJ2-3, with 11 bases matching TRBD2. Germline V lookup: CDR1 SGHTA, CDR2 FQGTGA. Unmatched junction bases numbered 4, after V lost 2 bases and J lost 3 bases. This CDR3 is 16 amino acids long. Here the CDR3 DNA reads TGTGCCAGCAGCTTATCACGACTAGCGGGAACAGATACGCAGTATTTT. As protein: CASSLSRLAGTDTQYF. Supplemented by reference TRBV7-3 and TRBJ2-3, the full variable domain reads GAGVSQTPSNKVTEKGKYVELRCDPISGHTALYWYRQSLGQGPEFLIYFQGTGAADDSGLPNDRFFAVRPEGSVSTLKIQRTERGDSAVYLCASSLSRLAGTDTQYFGPGTRLTVL.

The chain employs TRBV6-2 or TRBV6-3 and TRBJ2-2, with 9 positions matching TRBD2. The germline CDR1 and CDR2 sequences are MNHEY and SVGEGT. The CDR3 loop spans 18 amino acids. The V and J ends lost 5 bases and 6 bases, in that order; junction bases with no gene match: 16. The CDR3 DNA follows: TGTGCCAGCAGTCCATACTCCTTAGCGGGAGAGGAGGCCGGGGAGCTGTTTTTT. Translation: CASSPYSLAGEEAGELFF.

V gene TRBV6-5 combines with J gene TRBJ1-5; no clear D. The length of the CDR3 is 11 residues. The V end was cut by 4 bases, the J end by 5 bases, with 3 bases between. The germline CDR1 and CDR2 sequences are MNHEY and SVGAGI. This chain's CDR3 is CASSSDQPQHF. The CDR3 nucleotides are TGTGCCAGCAGTTCAGATCAGCCCCAGCATTTT.

The CDR3 coding sequence is TGTGCCGCGGGGGGGGCAGGGGGCTGGCGATATAATTCACCCCTCCACTTT. This gives the protein CAAGGAGGWRYNSPLHF. The J gene is TRBJ1-6, the V gene TRBV7-2; 8 nucleotides agree with TRBD1. The V gene end was trimmed by 11 bases and the J gene end by 4 bases; junction bases not matched to a gene: 16. The CDR3 is made up of 17 amino acids. Germline V gene sequence: CDR1 SGHTA, CDR2 FQGNSA.

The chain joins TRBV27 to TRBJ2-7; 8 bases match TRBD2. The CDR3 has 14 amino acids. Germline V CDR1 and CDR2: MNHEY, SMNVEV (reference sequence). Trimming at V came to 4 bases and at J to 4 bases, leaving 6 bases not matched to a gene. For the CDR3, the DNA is TGTGCCAGCAGTTGGGTAGCGGGGCAATACGAGCAGTACTTC. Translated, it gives CASSWVAGQYEQYF.

CDR3 sequence (DNA): TGTGCCAGTAGCCTCGGGATTGACTATGGCTACACCTTC. Protein sequence: CASSLGIDYGYTF. The V and J genes are TRBV19 and TRBJ1-2; D gene unclear. CDR3 size: 13 residues. The germline V and J ends were trimmed by 6 bases and 3 bases, with 11 bases remaining between them. Germline assignment: CDR1 LNHDA and CDR2 SQIVND (reference sequence). The variable domain in full, completed from reference TRBV19 and TRBJ1-2, reads DGGITQSPKYLFRKEGQNVTLSCEQNLNHDAMYWYRQDPGQGLRLIYYSQIVNDFQKGDIAEGYSVSREKKESFPLTVTSAQKNPTAFYLCASSLGIDYGYTFGSGTRLTVV.

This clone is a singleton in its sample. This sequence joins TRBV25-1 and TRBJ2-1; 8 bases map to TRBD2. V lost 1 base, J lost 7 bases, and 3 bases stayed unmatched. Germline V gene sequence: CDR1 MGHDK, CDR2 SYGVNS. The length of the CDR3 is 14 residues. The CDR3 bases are TGTGCCAGCAGTGAATGGCGGGAGGTTAATGAGCAGTTCTTC. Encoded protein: CASSEWREVNEQFF.

This CDR3 is CASSHGVTGELFF. The DNA for the CDR3 is TGTGCCAGCAGTCACGGAGTCACCGGGGAGCTGTTTTTT. The chain joins TRBV6-6 to TRBJ2-2, with unresolved D. There are 13 residues in the CDR3. CDR1 and CDR2 from the germline V gene are MNHNY and SVGAGI (reference sequence). V gave up 5 bases and J gave up 4 bases, with 8 bases separating them.

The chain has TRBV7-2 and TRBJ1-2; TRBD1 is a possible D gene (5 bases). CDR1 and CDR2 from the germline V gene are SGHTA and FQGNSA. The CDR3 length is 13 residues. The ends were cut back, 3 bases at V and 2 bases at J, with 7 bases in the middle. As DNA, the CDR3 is TGTGCCAGCAGCTTCTCAGGGAACTATGGCTACACCTTC. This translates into CASSFSGNYGYTF.

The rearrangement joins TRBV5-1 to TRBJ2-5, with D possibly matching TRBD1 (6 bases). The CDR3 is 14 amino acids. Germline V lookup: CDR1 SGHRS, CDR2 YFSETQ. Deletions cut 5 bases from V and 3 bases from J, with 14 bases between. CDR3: CASSFGQSEETQYF. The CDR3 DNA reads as TGCGCCAGCAGTTTCGGACAGTCCGAAGAGACCCAGTACTTC. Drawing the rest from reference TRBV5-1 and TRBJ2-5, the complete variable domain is KAGVTQTPRYLIKTRGQQVTLSCSPISGHRSVSWYQQTPGQGLQFLFEYFSETQRNKGNFPGRFSGRQFSNSRSEMNVSTLELGDSALYLCASSFGQSEETQYFGPGTRLLVL.

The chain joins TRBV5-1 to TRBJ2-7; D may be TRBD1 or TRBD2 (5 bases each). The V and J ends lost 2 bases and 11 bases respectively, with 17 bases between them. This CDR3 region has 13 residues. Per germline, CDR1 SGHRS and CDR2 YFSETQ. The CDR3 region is CASSFPGSPEEYF. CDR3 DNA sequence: TGCGCCAGCAGCTTCCCAGGGTCGCCGGAGGAGTACTTC.

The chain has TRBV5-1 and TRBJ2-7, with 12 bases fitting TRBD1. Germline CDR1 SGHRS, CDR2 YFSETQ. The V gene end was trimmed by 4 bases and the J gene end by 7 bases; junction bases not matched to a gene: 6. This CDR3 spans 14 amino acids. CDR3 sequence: CASSPGTGGGEQYF. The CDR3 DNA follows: TGCGCCAGCAGCCCCGGGACAGGGGGCGGAGAGCAGTACTTC. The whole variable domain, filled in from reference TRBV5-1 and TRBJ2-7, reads KAGVTQTPRYLIKTRGQQVTLSCSPISGHRSVSWYQQTPGQGLQFLFEYFSETQRNKGNFPGRFSGRQFSNSRSEMNVSTLELGDSALYLCASSPGTGGGEQYFGPGTRLTVT.

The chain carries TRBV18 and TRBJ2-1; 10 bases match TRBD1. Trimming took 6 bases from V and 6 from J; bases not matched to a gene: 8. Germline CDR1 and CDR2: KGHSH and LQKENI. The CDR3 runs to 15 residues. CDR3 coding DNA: TGTGCCAGCTCCCCGGGACAGGGGATTAGCAATGAGCAGTTCTTC. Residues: CASSPGQGISNEQFF.

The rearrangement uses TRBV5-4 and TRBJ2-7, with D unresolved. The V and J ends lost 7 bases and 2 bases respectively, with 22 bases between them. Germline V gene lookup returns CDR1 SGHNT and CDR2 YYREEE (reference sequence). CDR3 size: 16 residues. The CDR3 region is CASSLLHPPATYEQYF. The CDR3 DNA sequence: TGTGCCAGCTCGCTCCTTCACCCCCCGGCAACCTACGAGCAGTACTTC.

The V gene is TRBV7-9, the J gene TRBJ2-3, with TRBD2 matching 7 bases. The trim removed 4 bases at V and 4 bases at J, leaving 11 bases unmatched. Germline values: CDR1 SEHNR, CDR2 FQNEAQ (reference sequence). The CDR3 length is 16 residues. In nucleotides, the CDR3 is TGTGCCAGCAGCTCAACCAGTGGGAGGGCCTCAGATACGCAGTATTTT. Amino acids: CASSSTSGRASDTQYF. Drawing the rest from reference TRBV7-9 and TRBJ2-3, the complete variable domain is DTGVSQNPRHKITKRGQNVTFRCDPISEHNRLYWYRQTLGQGPEFLTYFQNEAQLEKSRLLSDRFSAERPKGSFSTLEIQRTEQGDSAMYLCASSSTSGRASDTQYFGPGTRLTVL.

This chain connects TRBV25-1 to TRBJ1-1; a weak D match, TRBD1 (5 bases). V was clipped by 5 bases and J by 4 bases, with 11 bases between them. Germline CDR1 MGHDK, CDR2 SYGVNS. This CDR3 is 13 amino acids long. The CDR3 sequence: CASSSGRGTEAFF. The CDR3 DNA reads TGTGCCAGCAGTTCTGGGAGGGGCACTGAAGCTTTCTTT.

The CDR3 protein is CASSYSGSGNTIYF. In DNA form, the CDR3 reads TGTGCCAGCAGTTACTCAGGGTCCGGAAACACCATATATTTT. V gene TRBV6-5 combines with J gene TRBJ1-3; no clear D. The CDR3 is 14 amino acids. CDR1 and CDR2 from the germline V gene are MNHEY and SVGAGI. Trimming took 0 bases from V and 4 from J, leaving 7 bases between them.

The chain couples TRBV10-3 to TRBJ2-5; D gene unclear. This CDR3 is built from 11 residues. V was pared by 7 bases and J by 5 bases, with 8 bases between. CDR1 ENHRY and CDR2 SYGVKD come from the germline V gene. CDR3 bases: TGTGCCATCACGAGTGGCGAGACCCAGTACTTC. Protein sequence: CAITSGETQYF.

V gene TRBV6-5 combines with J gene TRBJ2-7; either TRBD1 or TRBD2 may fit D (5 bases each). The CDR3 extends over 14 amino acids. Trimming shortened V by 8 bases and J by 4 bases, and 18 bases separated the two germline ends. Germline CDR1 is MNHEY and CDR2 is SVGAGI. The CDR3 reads CASGSRGPGYEQYF. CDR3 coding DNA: TGTGCCAGCGGGAGTCGGGGCCCCGGGTACGAGCAGTACTTC.

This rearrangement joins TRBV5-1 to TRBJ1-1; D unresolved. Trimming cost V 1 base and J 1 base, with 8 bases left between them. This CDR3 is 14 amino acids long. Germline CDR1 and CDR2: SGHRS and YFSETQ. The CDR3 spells CASSLSSANTEAFF. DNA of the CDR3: TGCGCCAGCAGCTTGTCGTCGGCGAACACTGAAGCTTTCTTT.

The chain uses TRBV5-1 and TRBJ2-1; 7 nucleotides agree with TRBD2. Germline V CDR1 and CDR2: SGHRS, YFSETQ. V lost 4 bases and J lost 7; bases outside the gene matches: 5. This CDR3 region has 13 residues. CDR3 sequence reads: CASSPWGGNEQFF. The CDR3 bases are TGCGCCAGCAGCCCCTGGGGGGGTAATGAGCAGTTCTTC.

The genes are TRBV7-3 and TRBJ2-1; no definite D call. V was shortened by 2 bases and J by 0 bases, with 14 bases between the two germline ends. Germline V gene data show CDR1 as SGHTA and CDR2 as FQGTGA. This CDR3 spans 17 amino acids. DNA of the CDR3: TGTGCCAGCAGCTTAGCCCCCCCGACTTTCTCCTACAATGAGCAGTTCTTC. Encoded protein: CASSLAPPTFSYNEQFF.

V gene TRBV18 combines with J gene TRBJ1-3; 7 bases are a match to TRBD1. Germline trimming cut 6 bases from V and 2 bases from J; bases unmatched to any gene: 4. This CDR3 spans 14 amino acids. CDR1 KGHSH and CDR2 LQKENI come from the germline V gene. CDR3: CASSVDRAGNTIYF. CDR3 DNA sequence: TGTGCCAGCTCGGTCGACAGGGCTGGAAACACCATATATTTT.